This TCR beta chain was sequenced in a study of T cells after yellow fever vaccination. Study-wide background: Sorting of the EM, EMRA, CM and Tscm memory subsets was carried out using CD3, CD45RA, CCR7 and CD95.

Universal primer sites and UMIs were introduced during 5'RACE template-switching synthesis of TCR cDNA. In TCRdb, the 5' RACE reads were re-called with MiXCR into one record per CDR3 protein. The top ten clones hold roughly 0.87% of a sample with 9,000 to 15,000 distinct CDR3 sequences, about 5.8% of them seen once. General study results and limits: Bulk-population clonotypes that are abundant could appear as contaminants in FACS-sorted repertoires. Reappearance after the booster was seen for most primary-vaccination clones, at more than 95% CD4 and less than 90% CD8.

Trimming at V came to 0 bases and at J to 9 bases, leaving 8 bases not matched to a gene. Looked up from germline, CDR1 is LGHNA and CDR2 is YNFKEQ. This CDR3 has 16 residues. This clonotype was counted many times. The genes are TRBV4-2 and TRBJ2-1; 10 bases fit TRBD2. The specimen comprised PBMCs, either bulk or a sorted T-cell subset (CD4+, CD8+, memory, or dextramer-sorted; not recorded which), sampled on the day of the yellow fever booster vaccination. The clonotype comes from a man aged 25 to 45 who received the YFV17D yellow fever vaccine. The CDR3 DNA is TGTGCCAGCAGCCAAGAGTGGCTAGCGGGAGTTAGTGAGCAGTTCTTC. Translating it yields CASSQEWLAGVSEQFF.